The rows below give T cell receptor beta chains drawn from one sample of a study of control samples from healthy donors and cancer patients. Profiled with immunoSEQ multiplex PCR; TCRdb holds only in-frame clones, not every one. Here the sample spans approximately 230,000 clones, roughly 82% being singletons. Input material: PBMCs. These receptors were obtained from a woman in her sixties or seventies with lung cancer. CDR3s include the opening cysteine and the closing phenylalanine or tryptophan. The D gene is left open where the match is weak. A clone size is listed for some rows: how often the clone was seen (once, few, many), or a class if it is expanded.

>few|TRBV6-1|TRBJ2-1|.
CASNEAAYNEQFF
TGTGCCAGCAATGAAGCGGCATACAATGAGCAGTTCTTC
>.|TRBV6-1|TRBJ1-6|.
CASSELGQENSPLHF
TGTGCCAGCAGTGAGCTTGGGCAAGAAAATTCACCCCTCCACTTT
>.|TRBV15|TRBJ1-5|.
CATSNRDFGQPQHF
TGTGCCACCAGCAACCGGGACTTCGGACAGCCCCAGCATTTT
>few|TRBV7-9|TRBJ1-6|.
CASQIGGASLNSPLHF
TGTGCCAGCCAGATCGGGGGGGCAAGTCTTAATTCACCCCTCCACTTT
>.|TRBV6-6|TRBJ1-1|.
CASSSVDITEAFF
TGTGCCAGCAGTTCCGTGGATATCACTGAAGCTTTCTTT
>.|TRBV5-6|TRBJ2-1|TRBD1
CASSTVQDRVEQFF
TGTGCCAGTAGCACAGTACAGGACAGGGTTGAGCAGTTCTTC
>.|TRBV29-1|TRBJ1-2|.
CSGGGVDYGYTF
TGCAGTGGGGGGGGAGTAGACTATGGCTACACCTTC
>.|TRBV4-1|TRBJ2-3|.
CASSQEGVGRITDTQYF
TGCGCCAGCAGCCAAGAAGGTGTGGGCCGAATCACAGATACGCAGTATTTT
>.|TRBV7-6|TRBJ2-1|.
CASSLEGLSYNEQFF
TGTGCCAGCAGCTTAGAGGGTCTTTCCTACAATGAGCAGTTCTTC
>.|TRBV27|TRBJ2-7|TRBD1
CASSSNPGTGGYEQYF
TGTGCCAGCAGTTCGAACCCAGGGACAGGGGGCTACGAGCAGTACTTC
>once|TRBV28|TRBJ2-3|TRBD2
CASSVSPGAGAGTDTQYF
TGTGCCAGCAGTGTATCACCGGGAGCGGGAGCGGGGACAGATACGCAGTATTTT
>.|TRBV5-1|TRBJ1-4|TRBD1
CASSRDRGGEKLFF
TGCGCCAGCAGCCGGGACAGGGGAGGTGAAAAACTGTTTTTT
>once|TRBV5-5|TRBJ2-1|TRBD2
CASSWTSGYHNEQFF
TGTGCCAGCAGTTGGACTAGCGGGTACCACAATGAGCAGTTCTTC
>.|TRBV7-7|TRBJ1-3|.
CASSLGVGSGNTIYF
TGTGCTAGCAGCCTGGGAGTGGGCTCTGGAAACACCATATATTTT
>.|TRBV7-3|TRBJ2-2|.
CASSPRGPSGELFF
TGTGCCAGCAGCCCGAGGGGTCCTAGCGGGGAGCTGTTTTTT
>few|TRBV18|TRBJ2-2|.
CASSGQSNTGELFF
TGTGCCAGCTCCGGACAATCGAACACCGGGGAGCTGTTTTTT
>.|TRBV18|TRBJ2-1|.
CASSPPRQPGNEQFF
TGTGCCAGCTCACCACCGCGGCAGCCAGGAAATGAGCAGTTCTTC
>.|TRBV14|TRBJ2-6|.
CASSQDSDSFFSSGANVLTF
TGTGCCAGCAGCCAAGATTCGGACAGCTTCTTCTCCTCTGGGGCCAACGTCCTGACTTTC
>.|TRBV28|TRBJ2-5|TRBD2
CASRNRLAGGETQYF
TGTGCCAGCAGAAACCGGCTAGCGGGAGGAGAGACCCAGTACTTC
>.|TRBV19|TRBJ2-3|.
CASTEGGSRDTQYF
TGTGCCAGTACCGAAGGGGGAAGTCGAGATACGCAGTATTTT
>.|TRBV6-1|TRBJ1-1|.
CASSEGRARAAFF
TGTGCCAGCAGTGAAGGGAGGGCCAGGGCTGCTTTCTTT
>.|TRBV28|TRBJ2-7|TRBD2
CASSRAGAYEQYF
TGTGCCAGCAGTAGAGCGGGGGCCTACGAGCAGTACTTC
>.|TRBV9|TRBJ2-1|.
CASSVDPEDSSYNEQFF
TGTGCCAGCAGCGTAGACCCAGAGGACAGCTCCTACAATGAGCAGTTCTTC
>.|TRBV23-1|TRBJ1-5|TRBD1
CASSPLDREGNQPQHF
TGCGCCAGCAGTCCCCTGGACAGGGAAGGTAATCAGCCCCAGCATTTT
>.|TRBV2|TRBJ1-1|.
CASSETGYGEAFF
TGTGCCAGCAGTGAAACAGGTTACGGGGAAGCTTTCTTT
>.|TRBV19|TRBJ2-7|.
CASSLRLDRPDSSYEQYF
TGTGCCAGTAGTTTGAGGTTGGATCGGCCAGACAGCTCCTACGAGCAGTACTTC
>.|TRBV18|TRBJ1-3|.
CASSPTGDNTIYF
TGTGCCAGCTCTCCTACTGGGGACAACACCATATATTTT
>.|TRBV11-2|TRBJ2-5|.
CASSFLSTQETQYF
TGTGCCAGCAGCTTCCTCAGCACTCAAGAGACCCAGTACTTC
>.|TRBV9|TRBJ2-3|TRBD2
CASSVAGTREDTQYF
TGTGCCAGCAGCGTAGCTGGGACTAGAGAAGATACGCAGTATTTT
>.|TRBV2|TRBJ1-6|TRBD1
CASRAGTGGSPLHF
TGTGCCAGCAGGGCCGGGACAGGGGGTTCACCCCTCCACTTT
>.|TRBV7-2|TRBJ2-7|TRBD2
CASSSLAGVGTEQYF
TGTGCCAGCAGCTCCTTAGCGGGAGTGGGAACTGAGCAGTACTTC
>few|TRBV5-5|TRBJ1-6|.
CASSLRGSFDSPLHF
TGTGCCAGCAGCTTAAGGGGAAGTTTCGATTCACCCCTCCACTTT
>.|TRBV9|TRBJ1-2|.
CASSGGVYGYTF
TGTGCCAGCAGCGGAGGAGTCTATGGCTACACCTTC
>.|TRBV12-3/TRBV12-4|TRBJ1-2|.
CASSFDRNYGYTF
TGTGCCAGCAGTTTTGACCGGAACTATGGCTACACCTTC
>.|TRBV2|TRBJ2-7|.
CASSGPVLGIPPEQYF
TGTGCCAGCAGTGGGCCCGTGTTAGGGATACCCCCCGAGCAGTACTTC
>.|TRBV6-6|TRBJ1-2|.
CASSPGMYGYTF
TGTGCCAGCAGCCCGGGGATGTATGGCTACACCTTC
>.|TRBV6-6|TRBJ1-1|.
CASSPIMNTEAFF
TGTGCCAGCAGCCCGATCATGAACACTGAAGCTTTCTTT
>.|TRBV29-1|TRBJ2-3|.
CSVEGSTDTQYF
TGCAGCGTTGAGGGCAGCACAGATACGCAGTATTTT
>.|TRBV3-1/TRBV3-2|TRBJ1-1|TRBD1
CASSIWDSMNTEAFF
TGTGCCAGCAGCATTTGGGACAGTATGAACACTGAAGCTTTCTTT
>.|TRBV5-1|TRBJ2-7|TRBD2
CASSRTSGSLYEQYF
TGCGCCAGCAGCCGTACTAGCGGGAGTCTCTACGAGCAGTACTTC
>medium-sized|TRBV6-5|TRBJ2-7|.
CASSYSGAGSYEQYF
TGTGCCAGCAGTTACTCCGGCGCTGGGTCCTACGAGCAGTACTTC
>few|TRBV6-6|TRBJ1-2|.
CASSYSGGNYGYTF
TGTGCCAGCAGTTACTCAGGCGGAAACTATGGCTACACCTTC
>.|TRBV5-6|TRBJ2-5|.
CASSLPADSYQETQYF
TGTGCCAGCAGCTTGCCGGCGGATTCGTACCAAGAGACCCAGTACTTC
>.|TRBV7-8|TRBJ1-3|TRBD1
CASSSPKGQWISGNTIYF
TGTGCCAGCAGCTCTCCTAAGGGACAGTGGATCTCTGGAAACACCATATATTTT
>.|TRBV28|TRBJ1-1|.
CASSFLVNTEAFF
TGTGCCAGCAGTTTTTTAGTGAACACTGAAGCTTTCTTT
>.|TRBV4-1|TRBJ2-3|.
CASSQLGRDTDTQYF
TGCGCCAGCAGCCAACTAGGCAGGGACACAGATACGCAGTATTTT
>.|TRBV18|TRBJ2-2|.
CASSPPGGELFF
TGTGCCAGCTCACCACCGGGCGGGGAGCTGTTTTTT
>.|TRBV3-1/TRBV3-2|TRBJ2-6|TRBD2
CASSQQRGLVIAGANVLTF
TGTGCCAGCAGCCAGCAGCGGGGGCTAGTTATTGCTGGGGCCAACGTCCTGACTTTC
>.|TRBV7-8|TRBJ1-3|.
CASSPLEGNTIYF
TGTGCCAGCAGCCCCCTGGAAGGAAACACCATATATTTT